This TCR beta chain is drawn from a study of shared clonotypes between healthy human individuals (dated by TCRdb to about 2020). Looking at the study overall: Two women and a few men aged 18 to 49 years were included in the cohort. For each donor, CD4 naive and CD4 memory were each run on three plates, CD8 naive on two plates, and CD8 memory on one plate. To estimate repertoire size and how much clonotype sharing occurs between individuals, the study deeply sequenced the blood TCR repertoires of about 5 healthy adults. To increase sequencing depth and limit assay-specific biases, different laboratories used diverse techniques to prepare libraries and sequence TCR repertoires. Leukapheresis yielded between about 0.8 and 9.5 billion PBMCs per donor.

The paper's findings and limits, for the study overall: Only blood was sampled, and tissue TCR repertoires likely differ from those in blood. Even with the large sequencing depth, rarefaction of the sorted-subset datasets indicated that sequencing was incomplete. Compared with non-shared clonotypes, clonotypes shared by all four sorted-subset donors had higher generation probabilities. The small number of donors limited the genetic and exposure-history diversity represented. Naive subsets generally had larger estimated clonotype richness than memory subsets. Sharing across a few donors was observed for roughly 5% of naive CD4, over 3% of naive CD8, over 2% of memory CD4, and roughly 0.4% of memory CD8 clonotypes. Pairwise subsampling led to the expectation that sequencing depth would affect the degree of clonotype sharing among donors.

CD8 naive samples were obtained by positive selection for CCR7 among CD45RO-negative cells, yielding a CD45RA+CCR7+ population from which TemRA cells were excluded. Healthy HIV-negative adults with no recently reported acute infections or vaccinations were included as donors. All donors were Caucasian adults living in Nashville, Tennessee, USA. After blood collection by leukapheresis, PBMCs were isolated using Ficoll-Histopaque density gradient centrifugation and then cryopreserved in the vapor phase of liquid nitrogen. Analytical flow cytometry was used to check the purity and quantity of each magnetically sorted T cell population. Each sorted fraction had its genomic DNA isolated and then quantified by UV absorbance on a Nanodrop 2000c. TCR CDR3 regions were amplified from genomic DNA by multiplex PCR using the deep immunoSEQ assay. Genomic DNA extracted from each cell subset was distributed evenly over all wells of several immunoSEQ 96-well plates, and each plate served as one replicate. Each replicate PCR for sorted subsets received 150 to 250 ng genomic DNA, equal to tens of thousands of T cell genomes. Purified libraries were quantified with a Qubit 3.0 fluorometer, sized on a Bioanalyzer 2100, and re-quantified with the KAPA Library Quantification kit. A separate single-read 150-cycle Illumina NextSeq 550 flow cell was used to sequence each immunoSEQ 96-well plate. Per the original workflow: The immunoSEQ output contained only junctional sequences without quality scores, so filtering could not match that applied to full-length reads. To assign V/J genes and CDR3, sequences were annotated using PyIR, a Python wrapper for IgBLAST v1.9, with IMGT germline references. Reads with weak V/J assignments (E-value above 1e-6), missing CDR3, stop codons, out-of-frame junctions, or ambiguous translated residues were removed. V3J clonotypes were defined as sequences sharing an identical inferred V gene, J gene, and CDR3 amino acid sequence. The percentage overlap between two repertoires was calculated by dividing the number of shared unique clonotypes by the size of the smaller repertoire. Three approaches were used to assess repertoire richness: RTK rarefaction, the Chao1 estimator, and Recon v2.1 estimates of unobserved clonotypes. Generation probabilities were computed with OLGA for all TCRbeta clonotypes obtained by the gDNA method from several donors. TCRdb limited this immuneACCESS table to in-frame rearrangements with V and J called. A share of clones is missing; checked studies link under half to unresolved V genes, and the rest is unexplained. D and trimming were read from the DNA, whereas the V and J calls and clone size are those reported in that table. In this sample the table shows some 2 million clones, roughly 95% of which occur a single time. 0.9% to 1.4% of the sample lies in the top ten.

Comment on this clone: Its antigen has not been determined. It has no much larger one-base neighbor in the sample; base qualities were not kept.

The CDR3 runs 21 residues from the cysteine to the phenylalanine. Only CDR3 DNA is held: 63 bases, read in frame from base 1. The junction carries 29 bases between V and J, which are trimmed by 1 base and 5 bases respectively. From the germline V gene, CDR1 is LGHNA and CDR2 is YSLEER. Material: naive CD8+ T cells sorted from blood. The sample's cell subset or site label, decoded: CD45RA+CCR7+. Recombination joined TRBV4-3 with TRBJ2-2; a weak D assignment points to TRBD2 (11 bases agree). This sequence originates from a man aged 18 to 29 in good health. The nucleotide sequence is given as TGCGCCAGCAGCCAAGGGGACAGGGGCCATACTAGCGGGAGTTTTACCGGGGAGCTGTTTTTT. Translated, this gives CASSQGDRGHTSGSFTGELFF.